Listed here are 14 T cell receptor beta chains from one sample, sequenced in a study of T cell clonality in common variable immunodeficiency. Assay used: immunoSEQ multiplex PCR; TCRdb lists only in-frame clones, some missing. The specimen has 40,000 to 65,000 clones, none found just once. Material for sequencing was peripheral blood mononuclear cells. These receptors were obtained from a person between 18 and 69 years old in good health.

This clone appeared many times. The read halts 3 residues ahead of the CDR3 end, with the missing end drawn from the germline J gene. The V call is TRBV20-1, the J call TRBJ2-7, with a possible D match to TRBD2 (6 bases). V was clipped by 0 bases and J by 5 bases, with 20 bases between them. Per the germline V gene, CDR1 is DFQATT and CDR2 is SNEGSKA (reference sequence). The CDR3 has 16 residues. CDR3 DNA (partial): TGCAGTGCTAGAGATGTGGCGGGACTGGGTTTTGACGAG. This encodes CSARDVAGLGFDE. The CDR3 as a whole reads CSARDVAGLGFDEQYF.

This clone was counted only a few times. The read gets to within 3 residues of the CDR3 end, and the germline J gene fills in the rest. The rearrangement links TRBV19 to TRBJ1-1; TRBD1 matches at 7 bases. The germline V gene has CDR1 LNHDA and CDR2 SQIVND (reference sequence). V trimming: 7 bases; J trimming: 4 bases; junction bases outside the gene matches: 12. The CDR3 has 15 amino acids. The CDR3 protein is CASTKGQRISTEAFF. The part of the CDR3 DNA that was read is TGTGCCAGTACTAAGGGACAGCGGATCAGCACTGAA.

This clone has at least ten counts. The read finishes 3 residues shy of the CDR3 end, and the germline J gene is used to complete it. The V and J genes are TRBV7-6 and TRBJ2-1; 9 bases line up with TRBD2. Germline CDR1 SGHVS, CDR2 FNYEAQ. This CDR3 has 15 amino acids. The V segment lost 5 bases and the J segment 4 bases; nucleotides outside the gene matches: 6. The sequenced CDR3 bases are TGTGCCAGCAGCAACCGCGGGGGGGGATACAATGAG. This translates into CASSNRGGGYNE. The full CDR3 reads CASSNRGGGYNEQFF.

The sample holds many counts of this clone. The read gets to within 3 residues of the CDR3 end, and the germline J gene fills in the rest. The genes are TRBV6-2 or TRBV6-3 and TRBJ2-2; tentative D call: TRBD1 (6 bases). The CDR3 runs to 14 residues. Germline loops: CDR1 MNHEY, CDR2 SVGEGT. V shed 7 bases and J shed 6 bases, with 15 bases lying between them. CDR3 loop: CASILVQGAGELFF. The covered CDR3 bases are TGTGCCAGCATCCTGGTACAGGGAGCCGGGGAG.

A few counts support this clone. The read ends 3 residues before the CDR3 terminus; that terminus is restored from the germline J gene. The chain links TRBV7-2 to TRBJ2-3, with 7 bases identical to TRBD1. This CDR3 comprises 15 residues. Germline CDR1 and CDR2: SGHTA and FQGNSA. CDR3 DNA, as far as it was read: TGTGCCAGCAGCTTAAACAGGGGTGTCAATCAGCCG. Residues: CASSLNRGVNQP. The CDR3 in full is CASSLNRGVNQPQYF.

To note about this clone: The missing CDR3 end, 3 residues past where the read stops, is filled in from the germline J gene. The chain is built from TRBV7-3 and TRBJ2-2, with 10 bases identical to TRBD1. The CDR3 covers 20 residues. Germline V gene lookup returns CDR1 SGHTA and CDR2 FQGTGA. The CDR3 bases that were read are TGTGCCAGCAGCTTAAGTTATCCCACCGGGACAGGGGAAACTAATGAAAAG. This gives the protein CASSLSYPTGTGETNEK. The CDR3 as a whole reads CASSLSYPTGTGETNEKLFF.

This clone was seen at least ten times. The read ends 3 residues early relative to the CDR3; the germline J gene fills the gap. This sequence joins TRBV18 and TRBJ2-5; D may be TRBD1 (5 bases). V lost 2 bases and J 5 bases, leaving 12 bases between the germline ends. This CDR3 contains 14 residues. The germline CDR1 and CDR2 sequences are KGHSH and LQKENI. CDR3: CASSPGAAGETQYF. The sequenced part of the CDR3 DNA is TGTGCCAGCTCACCAGGGGCAGCTGGGGAGACC.

This clone was recorded at least ten times. The read ends 3 residues before the CDR3 terminus; that terminus is restored from the germline J gene. The chain links TRBV6-1 to TRBJ2-1; the match to TRBD2 covers 8 bases. The germline V gene encodes CDR1 MNHNS and CDR2 SASEGT. Trimming removed 3 bases from V and 8 bases from J; junction bases left unmatched: 9. CDR3 size: 15 residues. The part of the CDR3 DNA that was read is TGTGCCAGCAGTGAGGGAGCGGGAGTTATACATGAG. Protein: CASSEGAGVIHE. From start to end, the CDR3 is CASSEGAGVIHEQFF.

This clone showed up many times. The read is 3 residues too short to cover the CDR3 end, so that end is filled in from the germline J gene. The gene calls are TRBV10-3 and TRBJ2-1; 10 bases align to TRBD1. The junction had 2 bases not matched to a gene; V was cut back by 4 bases and J by 2 bases. CDR1 and CDR2 (germline): ENHRY, SYGVKD. The CDR3 is 15 residues long. CDR3 sequence reads: CAISVGQGPYNEQFF. The covered CDR3 bases are TGTGCCATCAGTGTGGGACAGGGGCCCTACAATGAG.

This clone was seen a handful of times. The CDR3 is cut off 3 residues early in the read; its end comes from the germline J gene. The V and J genes are TRBV19 and TRBJ2-4, with 7 positions matching TRBD2. The CDR3 has 16 residues. Germline loops: CDR1 LNHDA, CDR2 SQIVND (reference sequence). The CDR3 bases that were read are TGTGCCACCCCGAGTTCTGAGACCCGAGGGGACTATGGT. The encoded protein is CATPSSETRGDYG. The CDR3 reads in full as CATPSSETRGDYGQYF.

This clone was seen only a few times. The read is 3 residues too short to cover the CDR3 end, so that end is filled in from the germline J gene. This chain uses TRBV7-9 with TRBJ1-2; the D gene is possibly TRBD1 (5 bases). The CDR3 is made up of 14 amino acids. Germline V gives CDR1 SEHNR, CDR2 FQNEAQ (reference sequence). Here the CDR3 reads CASSLGGVKGDYTF. The sequenced part of the CDR3 DNA is TGTGCCAGCAGCTTAGGAGGGGTTAAGGGTGAC.

This clone was seen many times. The CDR3 end is not reached by the read, which stops 3 residues before it; the germline J gene fills it in. The V and J genes are TRBV7-2 and TRBJ2-1; D gene unclear. The V and J ends lost 5 bases and 5 bases respectively, with 10 bases between them. There are 13 residues in the CDR3. Per the germline V gene, CDR1 is SGHTA and CDR2 is FQGNSA. The sequenced part of the CDR3 DNA is TGTGCCAGCAGCAGAAACAACCACAATGAG. Its translation: CASSRNNHNE. The whole CDR3 region reads CASSRNNHNEQFF.

This clone was counted many times. CDR3 protein: CASSQPRAGNTIYF. The covered CDR3 bases are TGCGCCAGCAGCCAGCCCAGGGCTGGAAACACC. The J gene is TRBJ1-3, the V gene TRBV4-1, with TRBD1 as a possible D gene (5 bases). The read ends 3 residues before the CDR3 terminus; that terminus is restored from the germline J gene. Germline CDR1 reads MGHRA; CDR2 reads YSYEKL. CDR3 length equals 14 residues. Trimming removed 3 bases at V and 2 bases at J, with 8 bases between.

In its sample, this clone was seen many times. The read ends 3 residues early relative to the CDR3; the germline J gene fills the gap. The rearrangement joins TRBV19 to TRBJ2-5, with D possibly matching TRBD2 (5 bases). The CDR3 sequence is 13 residues long. The V end was cut by 4 bases, the J end by 5 bases, with 11 bases between. Germline CDR1 LNHDA, CDR2 SQIVND (reference sequence). The CDR3 is CASSTIARETQYF. The part of the CDR3 DNA that was read is TGTGCCAGTAGTACAATAGCGCGGGAGACC.